One sample yielded the 8 T cell receptor beta chains listed below, sequenced in a study of metastatic and nonmetastatic thyroid tumors. Before thyroid surgery, none of the patients had received any treatment. TCRdb reprocessed the PCR reads via MiXCR. The table lists some 30,000 clones, under 8% of them singletons, with 40% to 50% in the top ten. Sequenced sample: blood. The origin of the receptors is a female donor with papillary thyroid cancer or a benign thyroid nodule (not recorded which). Some clones in this sample may be carry-over from other donors' samples.

This clone was picked up many times. The V call is TRBV18, the J call TRBJ1-1; no clear D gene. Germline loops: CDR1 KGHSH, CDR2 LQKENI. The CDR3 extends over 14 amino acids. Trimming removed 1 base at V and 2 bases at J, with 8 bases between. The CDR3 is CASSPRGDNTEAFF. CDR3 nucleotides: TGTGCCAGCTCACCACGGGGAGACAACACTGAAGCTTTCTTT.

For this clone: A much larger clone is a single base away; this may be a read error. V and J are TRBV5-1 and TRBJ2-1, with D maybe TRBD2 (6 bases). This CDR3 spans 15 amino acids. Between the trimmed V and J ends, which lost 4 bases and 4 bases, there was a span of 15 bases. Looked up from germline, CDR1 is SGHRS and CDR2 is YFSETQ. This CDR3 reads CASSLPSVEYNEQFF. The CDR3 region has the DNA TGCGCCAGCAGCCTTCCTAGCGTGGAATACAATGAGCAGTTCTTC.

Many counts were recorded for this clone. J is TRBJ2-3 and V is TRBV20-1, with TRBD2 matching 15 bases. The germline V gene has CDR1 DFQATT and CDR2 SNEGSKA (reference sequence). V dropped 3 bases and J dropped 0; count of bases not matched to a gene: 13. CDR3 length: 20 residues. Here the CDR3 reads CSASTTKGLAGGSSTDTQYF. The CDR3 region has the DNA TGCAGTGCTAGTACCACAAAGGGACTAGCGGGAGGTTCTAGCACAGATACGCAGTATTTT.

A word on this clone: Other nucleotide sequences in the sample specify the same CDR3. This rearrangement joins TRBV18 to TRBJ2-1; 8 nucleotides align to TRBD1. This CDR3 contains 15 residues. Germline CDR1 and CDR2: KGHSH and LQKENI. V was clipped by 0 bases and J by 6 bases; unmatched bases: 4. In DNA form, the CDR3 reads TGTGCCAGCTCACCACCTGACAGGGGCACCAATGAGCAGTTCTTC. Translating it yields CASSPPDRGTNEQFF.

In its sample, this clone was seen a few times. The J gene is TRBJ2-5, the V gene TRBV12-3 or TRBV12-4; D remains ambiguous. V was trimmed by 6 bases and J by 4 bases, leaving 12 bases between them. CDR3 length: 13 amino acids. Written as DNA, the CDR3 is TGTGCCAGCAGCCCCCATCCATCAGAGACCCAGTACTTC. Its translation is CASSPHPSETQYF.

This clone was observed at least ten times. The chain couples TRBV5-6 to TRBJ2-2; D possibly corresponds to TRBD1 (6 bases). CDR1 is SGHDT, CDR2 YYEEEE, per germline. Trimming shortened V by 4 bases and J by 6 bases, and 13 bases separated the two germline ends. This CDR3 has 14 residues. Here the CDR3 DNA reads TGTGCCAGCAGCATTGGACAGTTTGCCGGGGAGCTGTTTTTT. This sequence encodes CASSIGQFAGELFF.

This clone was observed many times. The V call is TRBV2, the J call TRBJ2-5; 9 nucleotides align to TRBD1. With 6 bases clipped from V and 4 bases from J, the junction kept 6 bases outside the gene matches. The CDR3 covers 14 residues. Germline CDR1 reads SNHLY; CDR2 reads FYNNEI. The CDR3 DNA reads as TGTGCCAGCAGAGGACAGGGGAATAGAGAGACCCAGTACTTC. Translating it yields CASRGQGNRETQYF.

In this sample, this clone turned up many times. Relative to the germline gene, one junction end is altered; a read error may explain this. Other nucleotide sequences in the sample specify the same CDR3. The chain recombines TRBV7-7 with TRBJ2-3; 7 bases align to TRBD2. CDR1 is SSHAT, CDR2 FNYEAQ, per germline (reference sequence). The CDR3 covers 16 residues. In DNA form, the CDR3 reads TGTGCTAGCAGCTTGGGCCTCAGCGGGAACACAGATACGCAGTATTTT. Protein product: CASSLGLSGNTDTQYF.